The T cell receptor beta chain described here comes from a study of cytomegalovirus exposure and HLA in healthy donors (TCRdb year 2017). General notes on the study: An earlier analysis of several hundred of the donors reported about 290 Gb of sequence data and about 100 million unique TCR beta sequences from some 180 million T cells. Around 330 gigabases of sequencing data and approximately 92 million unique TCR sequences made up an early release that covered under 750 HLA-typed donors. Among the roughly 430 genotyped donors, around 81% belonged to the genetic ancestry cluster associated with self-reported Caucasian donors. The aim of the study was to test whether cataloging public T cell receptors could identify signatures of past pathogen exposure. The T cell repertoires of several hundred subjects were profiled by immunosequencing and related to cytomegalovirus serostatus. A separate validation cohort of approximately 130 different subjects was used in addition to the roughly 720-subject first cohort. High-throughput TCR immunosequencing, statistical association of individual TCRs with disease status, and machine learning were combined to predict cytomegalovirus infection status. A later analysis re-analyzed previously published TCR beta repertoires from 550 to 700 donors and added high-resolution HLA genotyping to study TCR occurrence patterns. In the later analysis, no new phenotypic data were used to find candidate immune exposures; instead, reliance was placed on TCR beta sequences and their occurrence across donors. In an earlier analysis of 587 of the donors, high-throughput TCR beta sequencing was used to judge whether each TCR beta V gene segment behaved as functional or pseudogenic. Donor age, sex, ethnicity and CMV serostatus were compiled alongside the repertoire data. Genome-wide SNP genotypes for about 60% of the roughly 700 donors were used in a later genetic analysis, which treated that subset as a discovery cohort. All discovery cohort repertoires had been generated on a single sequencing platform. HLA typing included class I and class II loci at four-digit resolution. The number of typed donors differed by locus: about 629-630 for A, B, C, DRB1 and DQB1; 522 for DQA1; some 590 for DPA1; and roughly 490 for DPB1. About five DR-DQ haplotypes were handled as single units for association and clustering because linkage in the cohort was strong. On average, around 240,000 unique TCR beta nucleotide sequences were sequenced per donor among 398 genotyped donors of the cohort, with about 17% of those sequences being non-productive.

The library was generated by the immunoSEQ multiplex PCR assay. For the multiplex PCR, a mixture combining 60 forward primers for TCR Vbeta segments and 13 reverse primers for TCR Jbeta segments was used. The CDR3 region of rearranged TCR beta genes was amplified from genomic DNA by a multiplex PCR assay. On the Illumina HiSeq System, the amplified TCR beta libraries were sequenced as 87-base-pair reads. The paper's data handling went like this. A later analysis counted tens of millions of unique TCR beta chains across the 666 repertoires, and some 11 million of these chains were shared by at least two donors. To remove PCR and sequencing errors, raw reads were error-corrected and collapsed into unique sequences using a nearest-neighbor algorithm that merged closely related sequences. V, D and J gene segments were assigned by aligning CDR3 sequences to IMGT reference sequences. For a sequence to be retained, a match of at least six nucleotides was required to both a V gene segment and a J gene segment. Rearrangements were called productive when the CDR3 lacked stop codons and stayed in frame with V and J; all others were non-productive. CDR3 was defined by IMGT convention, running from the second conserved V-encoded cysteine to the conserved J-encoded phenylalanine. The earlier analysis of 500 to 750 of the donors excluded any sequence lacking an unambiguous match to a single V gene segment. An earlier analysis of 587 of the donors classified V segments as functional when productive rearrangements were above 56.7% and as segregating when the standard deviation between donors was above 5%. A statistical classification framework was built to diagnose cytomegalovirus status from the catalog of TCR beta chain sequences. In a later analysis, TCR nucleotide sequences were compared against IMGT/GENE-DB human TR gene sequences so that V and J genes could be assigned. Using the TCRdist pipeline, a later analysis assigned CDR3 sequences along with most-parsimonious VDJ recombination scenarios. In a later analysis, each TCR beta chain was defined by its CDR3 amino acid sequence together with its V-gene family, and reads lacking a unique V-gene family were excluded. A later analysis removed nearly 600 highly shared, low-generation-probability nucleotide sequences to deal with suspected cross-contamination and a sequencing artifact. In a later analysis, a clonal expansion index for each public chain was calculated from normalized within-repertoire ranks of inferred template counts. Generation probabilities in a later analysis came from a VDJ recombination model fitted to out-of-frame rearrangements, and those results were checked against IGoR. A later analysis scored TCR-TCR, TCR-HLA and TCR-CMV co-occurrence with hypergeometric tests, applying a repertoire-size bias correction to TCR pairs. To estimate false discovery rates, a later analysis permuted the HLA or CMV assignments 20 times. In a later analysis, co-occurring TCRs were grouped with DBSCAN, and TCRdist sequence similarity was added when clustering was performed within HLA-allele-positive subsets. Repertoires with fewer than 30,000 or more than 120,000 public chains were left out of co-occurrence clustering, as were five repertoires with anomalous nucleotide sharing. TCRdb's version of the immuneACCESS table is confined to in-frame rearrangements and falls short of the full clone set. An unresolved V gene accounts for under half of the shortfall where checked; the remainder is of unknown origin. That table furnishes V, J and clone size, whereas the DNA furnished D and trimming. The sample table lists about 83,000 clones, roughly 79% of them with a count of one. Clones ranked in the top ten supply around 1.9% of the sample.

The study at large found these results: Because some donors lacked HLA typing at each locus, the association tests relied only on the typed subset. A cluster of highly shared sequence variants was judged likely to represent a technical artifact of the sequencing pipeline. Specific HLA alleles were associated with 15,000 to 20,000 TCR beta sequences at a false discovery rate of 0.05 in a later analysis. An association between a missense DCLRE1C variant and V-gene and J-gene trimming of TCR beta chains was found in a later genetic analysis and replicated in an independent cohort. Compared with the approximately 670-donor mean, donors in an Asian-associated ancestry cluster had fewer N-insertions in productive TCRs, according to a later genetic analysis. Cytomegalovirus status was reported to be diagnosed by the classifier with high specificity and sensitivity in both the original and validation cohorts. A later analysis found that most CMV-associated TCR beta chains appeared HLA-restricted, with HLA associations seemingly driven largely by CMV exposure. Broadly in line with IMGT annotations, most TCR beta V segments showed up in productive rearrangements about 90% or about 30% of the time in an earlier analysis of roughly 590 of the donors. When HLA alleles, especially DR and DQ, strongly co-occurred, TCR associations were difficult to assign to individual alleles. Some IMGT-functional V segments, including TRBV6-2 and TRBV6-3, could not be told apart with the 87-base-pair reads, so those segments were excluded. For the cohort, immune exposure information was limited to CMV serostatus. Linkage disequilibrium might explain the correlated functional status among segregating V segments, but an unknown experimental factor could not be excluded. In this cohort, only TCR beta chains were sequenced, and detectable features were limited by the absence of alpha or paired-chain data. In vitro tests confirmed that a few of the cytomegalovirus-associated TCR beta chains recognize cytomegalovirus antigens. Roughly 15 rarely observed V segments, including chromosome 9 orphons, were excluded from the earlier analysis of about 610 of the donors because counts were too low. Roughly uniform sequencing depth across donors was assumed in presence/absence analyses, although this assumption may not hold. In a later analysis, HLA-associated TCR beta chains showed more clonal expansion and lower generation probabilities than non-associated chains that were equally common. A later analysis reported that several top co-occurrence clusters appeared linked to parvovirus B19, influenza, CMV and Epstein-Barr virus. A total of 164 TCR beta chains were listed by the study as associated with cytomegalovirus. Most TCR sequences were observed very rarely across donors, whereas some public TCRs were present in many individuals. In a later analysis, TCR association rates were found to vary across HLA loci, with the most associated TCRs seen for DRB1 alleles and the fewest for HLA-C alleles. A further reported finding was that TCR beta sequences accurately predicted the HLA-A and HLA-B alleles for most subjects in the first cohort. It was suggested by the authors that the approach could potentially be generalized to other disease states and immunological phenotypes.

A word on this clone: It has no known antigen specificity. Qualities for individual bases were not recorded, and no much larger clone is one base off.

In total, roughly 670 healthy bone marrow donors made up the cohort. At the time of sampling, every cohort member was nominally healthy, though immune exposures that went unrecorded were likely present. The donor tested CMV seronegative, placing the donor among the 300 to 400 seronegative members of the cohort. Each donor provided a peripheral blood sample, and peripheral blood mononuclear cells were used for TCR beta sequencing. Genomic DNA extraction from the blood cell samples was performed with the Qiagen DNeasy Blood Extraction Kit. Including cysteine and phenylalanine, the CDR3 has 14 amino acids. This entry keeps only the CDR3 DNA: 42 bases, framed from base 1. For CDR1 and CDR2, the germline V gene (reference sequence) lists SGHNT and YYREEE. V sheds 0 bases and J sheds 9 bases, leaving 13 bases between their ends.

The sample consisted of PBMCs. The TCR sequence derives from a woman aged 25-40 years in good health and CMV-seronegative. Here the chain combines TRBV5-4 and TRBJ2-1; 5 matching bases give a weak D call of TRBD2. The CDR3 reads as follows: CASSLEVGEGEQFF. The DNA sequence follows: TGTGCCAGCAGCTTGGAGGTGGGAGAGGGTGAGCAGTTCTTC.